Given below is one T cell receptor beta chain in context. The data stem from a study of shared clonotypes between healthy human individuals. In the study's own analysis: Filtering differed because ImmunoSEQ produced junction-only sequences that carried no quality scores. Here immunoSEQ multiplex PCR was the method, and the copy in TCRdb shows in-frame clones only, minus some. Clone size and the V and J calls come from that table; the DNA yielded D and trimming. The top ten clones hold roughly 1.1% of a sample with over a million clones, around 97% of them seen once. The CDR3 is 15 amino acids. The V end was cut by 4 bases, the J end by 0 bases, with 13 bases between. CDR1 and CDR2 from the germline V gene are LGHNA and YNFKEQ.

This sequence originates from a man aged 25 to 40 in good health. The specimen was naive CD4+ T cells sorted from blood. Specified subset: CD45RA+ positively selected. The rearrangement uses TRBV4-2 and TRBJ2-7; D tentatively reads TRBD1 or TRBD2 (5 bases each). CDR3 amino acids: CASSLGTSDSYEQYF. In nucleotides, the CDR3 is TGTGCCAGCAGCCTCGGGACCTCTGACTCCTACGAGCAGTACTTC.